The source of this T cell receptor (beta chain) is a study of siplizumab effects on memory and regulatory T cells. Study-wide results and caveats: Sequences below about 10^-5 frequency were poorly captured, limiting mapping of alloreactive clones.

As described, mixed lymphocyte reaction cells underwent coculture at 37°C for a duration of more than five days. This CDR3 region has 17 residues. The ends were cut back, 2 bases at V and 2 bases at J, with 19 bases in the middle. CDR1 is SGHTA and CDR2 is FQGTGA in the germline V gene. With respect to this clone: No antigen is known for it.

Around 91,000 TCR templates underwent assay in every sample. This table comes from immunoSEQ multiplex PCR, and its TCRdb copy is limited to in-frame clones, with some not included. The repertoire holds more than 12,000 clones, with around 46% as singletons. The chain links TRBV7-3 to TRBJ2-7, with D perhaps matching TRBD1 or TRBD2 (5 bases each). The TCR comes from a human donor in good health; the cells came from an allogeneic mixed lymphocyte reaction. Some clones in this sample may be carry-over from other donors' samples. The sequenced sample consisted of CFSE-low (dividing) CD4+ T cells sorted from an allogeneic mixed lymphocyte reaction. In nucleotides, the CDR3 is TGTGCCAGCAGCTTAGCGCTTGGGGGTATAGGGACCTACGAGCAGTACTTC. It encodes CASSLALGGIGTYEQYF.